This T cell receptor (beta chain) was documented in a study of blood T cell repertoires in COVID-19. This clone appeared a single time. Original processing methods: Amplification of reference gene primers provided the estimated nucleated cell counts. TCRdb's table, derived via immunoSEQ multiplex PCR, lists solely in-frame clones and lacks some. V, J and clone size reflect that table, while D and trimming were determined from the DNA. The data show about 370,000 clones, roughly 89% seen once. The V end lost 1 base, the J end lost 2 bases, and 8 bases lay between the germline ends. Germline CDR1 and CDR2: MNHEY and SMNVEV (reference sequence). The CDR3 is made up of 14 amino acids.

The chain uses TRBV27 and TRBJ1-1; D unclear. Source material: PBMCs or T cells enriched from blood (not recorded which). The sequence was collected from a woman in her 30s who had recovered from COVID-19. The CDR3 DNA reads TGTGCCAGCAGTTTATACAGATCTAACACTGAAGCTTTCTTT. It encodes CASSLYRSNTEAFF.